The clone carrying this TCR beta chain was observed many times. This sample was included in a study of Graves' ophthalmopathy and Graves' hyperthyroidism. The overall study: Untreated patients at initial diagnosis provided peripheral blood.

Other autoimmune diseases, uncontrolled infections, pregnancy or lactation led to the exclusion of patients. Amplifying from RNA transcripts, the study obtained TCR beta CDR3 regions. In the first round, RT-PCR was carried out with HTBI primers, and a multiplex PCR formed the second round. TCRdb re-analysed the multiplex PCR reads in MiXCR, keeping a single row per CDR3 protein. The data contain roughly 400,000 distinct CDR3 sequences, approximately 15% of them singletons. This clonotype originated in a woman between 18 and 30 years old with stable Graves' hyperthyroidism. Sequenced sample: peripheral blood.

CDR3 region: CASSYYNEQYF. In nucleotides, the CDR3 is TGTGCCAGCAGTTACTACAACGAGCAGTACTTC. The chain uses TRBV6-2 or TRBV6-3 and TRBJ2-7; D unresolved. The CDR3 extends over 11 amino acids. V was trimmed by 1 base and J by 5 bases, leaving 3 bases between them. The germline V gene has CDR1 MNHEY and CDR2 SVGEGT.